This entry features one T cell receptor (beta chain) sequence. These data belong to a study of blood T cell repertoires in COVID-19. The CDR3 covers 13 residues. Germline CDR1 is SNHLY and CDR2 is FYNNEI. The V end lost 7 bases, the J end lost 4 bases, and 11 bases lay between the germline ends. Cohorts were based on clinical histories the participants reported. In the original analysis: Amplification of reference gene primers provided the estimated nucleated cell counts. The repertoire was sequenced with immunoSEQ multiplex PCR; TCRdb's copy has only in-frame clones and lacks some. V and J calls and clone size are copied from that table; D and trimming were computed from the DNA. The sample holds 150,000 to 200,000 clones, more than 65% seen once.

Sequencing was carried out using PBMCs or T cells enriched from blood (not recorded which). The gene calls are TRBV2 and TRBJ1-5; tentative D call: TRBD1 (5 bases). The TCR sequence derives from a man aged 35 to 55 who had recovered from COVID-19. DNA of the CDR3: TGTGCCAGCAACCAGGGAAGTAATCAGCCCCAGCATTTT. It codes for CASNQGSNQPQHF.